The 24 T cell receptor beta chains reported below all come from one sample, sequenced in a study of shared clonotypes between healthy human individuals. Clones were read by immunoSEQ multiplex PCR, and TCRdb kept only the in-frame ones, dropping some. In the table there are 800,000 to 950,000 clones, around 96% of which are singletons. It was CD45RO-negative cells, positively selected for CCR7, that made up naive CD8 cells, with terminally differentiated effector memory CD45RA+ cells excluded. Specimen: naive CD8+ T cells sorted from blood. The source of these receptors is a young man in good health.

About this clone itself: The sample holds other DNA sequences that translate to the same CDR3. V is TRBV28 and J is TRBJ1-1; 8 bases agree with TRBD1. Germline assignment: CDR1 MDHEN and CDR2 SYDVKM. The V and J ends lost 5 bases and 2 bases, in that order; junction bases with no gene match: 7. This CDR3 has 15 amino acids. DNA of the CDR3: TGTGCCAGCAGTCTTACCGGGACAGGCAACACTGAAGCTTTCTTT. Translated: CASSLTGTGNTEAFF.

The chain links TRBV7-9 to TRBJ2-1; the match to TRBD2 covers 10 bases. Per germline, CDR1 SEHNR and CDR2 FQNEAQ (reference sequence). V was pared by 5 bases and J by 4 bases, with 8 bases of the junction left unmatched. The CDR3 is made up of 16 amino acids. CDR3 in DNA: TGTGCCAGCAGCCCCGGGTCTAGCGGGGGATACAATGAGCAGTTCTTC. It is translated as CASSPGSSGGYNEQFF.

The chain joins TRBV28 to TRBJ1-1; D gene uncertain. The germline V and J ends were trimmed by 3 bases and 3 bases, with 11 bases remaining between them. The CDR3 loop spans 14 amino acids. From germline, CDR1 is MDHEN and CDR2 SYDVKM. The CDR3 DNA sequence: TGTGCCAGCAGTTTGTCTAGGGCCTACACTGAAGCTTTCTTT. It yields the protein CASSLSRAYTEAFF.

The rearrangement links TRBV23-1 to TRBJ2-7, with a possible D match to TRBD1 (6 bases). TRBV23-1 is known as an ORF, though its function is uncertain. This CDR3 contains 17 residues. V shed 4 bases and J shed 4 bases, with 23 bases lying between them. Here the CDR3 DNA reads TGCGCCAGCAGTCTCCGACGAGTGCAGGGGCACTATTACGAGCAGTACTTC. Translating it yields CASSLRRVQGHYYEQYF.

The gene calls are TRBV28 and TRBJ2-5; no clear D gene. The germline gives CDR1 MDHEN, CDR2 SYDVKM. CDR3 length equals 11 residues. With 4 bases removed from V and 5 bases from J, the gap between germline ends came to 5 bases. The CDR3 nucleotides read TGTGCCAGCAGTTCGACGGAGACCCAGTACTTC. Its protein is CASSSTETQYF.

V gene TRBV7-9 combines with J gene TRBJ2-1; 11 positions agree with TRBD2. J lost 4 bases, V lost 4 bases, and 3 bases had no gene match. Germline V lookup: CDR1 SEHNR, CDR2 FQNEAQ (reference sequence). CDR3 length: 15 residues. The CDR3 nucleotides read TGTGCCAGCAGCTCGGGACTAGCGGTATACAATGAGCAGTTCTTC. It yields the protein CASSSGLAVYNEQFF.

The V and J genes are TRBV29-1 and TRBJ2-1; TRBD2 aligns across 8 bases. The J segment lost 4 bases and the V segment lost 4 bases, leaving 3 bases of the junction unmatched. This CDR3 comprises 13 residues. CDR1 and CDR2 (germline): SQVTM, ANQGSEA. CDR3 protein: CSVATSVYNEQFF. The CDR3 region has the DNA TGCAGCGTTGCGACTAGCGTATACAATGAGCAGTTCTTC.

This chain joins TRBV7-8 and TRBJ2-1, with 11 bases that match TRBD2. The V gene's germline CDR1 is SGHVS and CDR2 FQNEAQ. There are 18 residues in the CDR3. Unmatched junction bases numbered 11, after V lost 1 base and J lost 6 bases. This chain's CDR3 is CASSLELAGVGGPNEQFF. CDR3 bases: TGTGCCAGCAGCTTAGAACTAGCGGGAGTAGGGGGGCCCAATGAGCAGTTCTTC. The variable domain in full, with the rest retrieved from reference TRBV7-8 and TRBJ2-1, is GAGVSQSPRYKVAKRGQDVALRCDPISGHVSLFWYQQALGQGPEFLTYFQNEAQLDKSGLPSDRFFAERPEGSVSTLKIQRTQQEDSAVYLCASSLELAGVGGPNEQFFGPGTRLTVL.

This chain links TRBV27 with TRBJ2-7; perhaps TRBD2 as D (5 bases). Germline loops: CDR1 MNHEY, CDR2 SMNVEV (reference sequence). The ends were cut back, 3 bases at V and 2 bases at J, with 11 bases in the middle. This CDR3 has 14 residues. In DNA form, the CDR3 reads TGTGCCAGCAGTTTTGTCGGGGAAGCCTACGAGCAGTACTTC. Its translation is CASSFVGEAYEQYF.

The gene calls are TRBV15 and TRBJ1-1; D remains ambiguous. Germline V gene lookup returns CDR1 LNHNV and CDR2 YYDKDF (reference sequence). With 4 bases removed from V and 2 bases from J, the gap between germline ends came to 8 bases. The CDR3 consists of 13 residues. The CDR3 bases are TGTGCCACCAGCACAAGAGGAAACACTGAAGCTTTCTTT. Protein: CATSTRGNTEAFF.

This clone was detected only once. The chain carries TRBV7-2 and TRBJ2-1; TRBD2 matches at 10 bases. The CDR3 runs 17 residues. CDR1 is SGHTA and CDR2 is FQGNSA in the germline V gene. Trimming removed 4 bases from V and 3 bases from J; junction bases left unmatched: 9. The CDR3: CASSSLSSGSFYNEQFF. The CDR3 DNA is TGTGCCAGCAGCTCTCTCTCTAGCGGGAGTTTCTACAATGAGCAGTTCTTC.

The V gene is TRBV11-2, the J gene TRBJ2-7; no clear D. The CDR3 runs to 11 residues. The germline V gene encodes CDR1 SGHAT and CDR2 FQNNGV. V shed 6 bases and J shed 2 bases, with 5 bases lying between them. CDR3 nucleotides: TGTGCCAGCAGTTACGCCTACGAGCAGTACTTC. This gives the protein CASSYAYEQYF.

The chain uses TRBV5-6 and TRBJ2-3; TRBD2 might be the D (6 bases). There are 15 residues in the CDR3. Trimming cost V 4 bases and J 0 bases, with 12 bases left between them. Germline CDR1 reads SGHDT; CDR2 reads YYEEEE. CDR3 loop: CASSVSSASTDTQYF. The CDR3 DNA is TGTGCCAGCAGCGTATCTAGCGCTAGCACAGATACGCAGTATTTT.

The J gene is TRBJ2-7, the V gene TRBV5-1; the match to TRBD1 covers 7 bases. This CDR3 is 15 amino acids long. Germline CDR1 reads SGHRS; CDR2 reads YFSETQ. V shed 0 bases and J 2 bases; nucleotides not matched to a gene: 5. CDR3 amino acids: CASSLAEGQTYEQYF. CDR3 in DNA: TGCGCCAGCAGCTTGGCCGAGGGACAGACCTACGAGCAGTACTTC.

The rearrangement uses TRBV28 and TRBJ2-3; 7 bases match TRBD2. Unmatched junction bases numbered 15, after V lost 5 bases and J lost 1 base. CDR1 MDHEN and CDR2 SYDVKM come from the germline V gene. The CDR3 is 18 residues long. The CDR3 nucleotides are TGTGCCAGCAGTATTCCATCCCTCAGCCTAGCGGGCACAGATACGCAGTATTTT. Encoded protein: CASSIPSLSLAGTDTQYF.

The rearrangement links TRBV30 to TRBJ2-7, with 8 bases matching TRBD2. The CDR3 spans 12 residues. Germline V CDR1 and CDR2: GTSNPN, SVGIG (reference sequence). With 7 bases clipped from V and 3 bases from J, the junction kept 5 bases outside the gene matches. The CDR3 coding sequence is TGTGCCTCAGCGGGAGTCGACTACGAGCAGTACTTC. This encodes CASAGVDYEQYF.

CDR3 in amino acids: CASSHGGGGYNEQFF. CDR3 DNA: TGCGCCAGCAGCCACGGAGGGGGAGGGTACAATGAGCAGTTCTTC. The chain has TRBV4-3 and TRBJ2-1; TRBD2 is a possible D gene (7 bases). This CDR3 spans 15 amino acids. V was clipped by 3 bases and J by 4 bases, with 13 bases between them. Germline lookup yields CDR1 LGHNA and CDR2 YSLEER.

The V call is TRBV7-9, the J call TRBJ2-7; possible D gene TRBD1, 6 bases. The CDR3 runs to 14 residues. Germline V gives CDR1 SEHNR, CDR2 FQNEAQ (reference sequence). Trimming pared 4 bases from V and 2 bases from J, leaving 12 bases between. CDR3 protein: CASSSPTGPYEQYF. The CDR3 DNA sequence: TGTGCCAGCAGCTCCCCAACAGGGCCCTACGAGCAGTACTTC.

The chain carries TRBV2 and TRBJ1-1; 8 bases map to TRBD1. Trimming cost V 6 bases and J 1 base; bases outside gene matches: 4. Per the germline V gene, CDR1 is SNHLY and CDR2 is FYNNEI. This CDR3 region has 14 residues. In DNA form, the CDR3 reads TGTGCCAGCAGGGACAGGGACCAGAACACTGAAGCTTTCTTT. This gives the protein CASRDRDQNTEAFF.

As concerns this clone: Other DNA sequences in this specimen translate into the identical CDR3. The genes are TRBV27 and TRBJ2-7, with D possibly being TRBD1 (5 bases). V gave up 6 bases and J gave up 3 bases, with 12 bases separating them. The CDR3 sequence is 13 residues long. CDR1 and CDR2 from the germline V gene are MNHEY and SMNVEV (reference sequence). CDR3 sequence (DNA): TGTGCCAGCAGCCTGGGGCCACTCTACGAGCAGTACTTC. As protein: CASSLGPLYEQYF.

This clone has only one observation. The V call is TRBV27, the J call TRBJ1-1, with D possibly being TRBD1 (5 bases). This CDR3 has 11 residues. In germline, CDR1 is MNHEY, CDR2 SMNVEV (reference sequence). Trimming shortened V by 4 bases and J by 10 bases, and 10 bases separated the two germline ends. This CDR3 reads CASSWGLVAFF. The CDR3 nucleotides read TGTGCCAGCAGTTGGGGGTTAGTAGCTTTCTTT.

The chain carries TRBV29-1 and TRBJ1-1; 12 bases fit TRBD1. The CDR3 totals 16 residues. The V gene's germline CDR1 is SQVTM and CDR2 ANQGSEA. J gave up 0 bases and V 2 bases, and 4 bases lay outside the gene matches. The CDR3 spells CSVERDRGLMNTEAFF. The DNA for the CDR3 is TGCAGCGTTGAACGGGACAGGGGGCTAATGAACACTGAAGCTTTCTTT.

The chain is built from TRBV6-1 and TRBJ2-7; TRBD1 is a possible D gene (6 bases). Looked up from germline, CDR1 is MNHNS and CDR2 is SASEGT. This CDR3 has 14 amino acids. The V end was cut by 10 bases, the J end by 0 bases, with 16 bases between. The CDR3 protein is CAMAWTEFSYEQYF. DNA for the CDR3: TGTGCCATGGCATGGACAGAGTTCTCCTACGAGCAGTACTTC.

The V call is TRBV7-3, the J call TRBJ2-3, with 10 bases lining up with TRBD2. This CDR3 is 15 amino acids long. V dropped 2 bases and J dropped 1; count of bases not matched to a gene: 0. Germline V gene sequence: CDR1 SGHTA, CDR2 FQGTGA. CDR3 DNA sequence: TGTGCCAGCAGCTTACTAGCGGGAGGCACAGATACGCAGTATTTT. As protein: CASSLLAGGTDTQYF.